The 5 T cell receptor beta chains listed next were all sequenced from one sample in a study of follicular helper T cells after annual influenza vaccination. Documented time point: 2014-2015 season, pre-vaccination. Generated by immunoSEQ multiplex PCR, the TCRdb table keeps only in-frame clones and is missing some. Of about 15,000 clones in the sample, 84% were seen once. This specimen was CXCR5- memory CD4+ T cells sorted from blood, taken on the day of influenza vaccination. The receptors were gathered from an adult who received the influenza vaccine.

The chain combines TRBV29-1 with TRBJ2-1; D remains ambiguous. CDR1 is SQVTM, CDR2 ANQGSEA, per germline. V dropped 7 bases and J dropped 0 bases, with 10 bases sitting between them. CDR3 length equals 13 residues. CDR3 in DNA: TGCAGCGCACATCTCCTCTCCTACAATGAGCAGTTCTTC. Its protein is CSAHLLSYNEQFF.

This sequence joins TRBV29-1 and TRBJ2-3, with D unclear. The CDR3 extends over 12 amino acids. The germline gives CDR1 SQVTM, CDR2 ANQGSEA. The V end was cut by 4 bases, the J end by 0 bases, with 5 bases between. The chain's CDR3 is CSVGGSTDTQYF. CDR3 nucleotide sequence: TGCAGCGTTGGAGGAAGCACAGATACGCAGTATTTT.

The chain has TRBV2 and TRBJ1-2; D is possibly TRBD1 (6 bases). Looked up from germline, CDR1 is SNHLY and CDR2 is FYNNEI. The length of the CDR3 is 14 residues. V was cut by 7 bases and J by 2 bases, with 14 bases left in between. Written as DNA, the CDR3 is TGTGCCAGCAAGCAGGACAGACTAAACTATGGCTACACCTTC. Its translation: CASKQDRLNYGYTF.

The chain recombines TRBV7-8 with TRBJ2-2; D remains unclear. This CDR3 is built from 16 residues. V dropped 4 bases and J dropped 0 bases, with 12 bases sitting between them. CDR1 SGHVS and CDR2 FQNEAQ come from the germline V gene. CDR3 in DNA: TGTGCCAGCAGCTCTCTGAGGACCGCGAACACCGGGGAGCTGTTTTTT. It codes for CASSSLRTANTGELFF.

V usage is TRBV5-4 and J usage is TRBJ2-3, with D possibly matching TRBD2 (5 bases). Germline assignment: CDR1 SGHNT and CDR2 YYREEE (reference sequence). The CDR3 totals 12 residues. V gave up 6 bases and J gave up 6 bases, with 11 bases separating them. CDR3 sequence: CASTNPGDTQYF. For the CDR3, the DNA is TGTGCCAGCACTAACCCGGGGGATACGCAGTATTTT.